Following are 30 T cell receptor beta chains from one sample sequenced in a study of blood T cells in healthy people across ages (dated by TCRdb to 2014 to 2015). Library prep was done by 5' RACE. Data came from an Illumina HiSeq 2500. The second PCR ran for about 7 to 11 cycles and used a J-beta primer mix along with a sample-barcoded 5' primer. The raw public reads went through TCRdb reprocessing: fastp at Q25, MiXCR clone calling, in-frame beta chains kept. Every distinct CDR3 protein forms one entry, paired with its most common genes and DNA. The sample includes around 1,000,000 distinct CDR3 sequences, with around two fifths observed a single time. The ten most abundant clones make up around 13% of the sample. What was sequenced was blood. The receptors derive from a man aged 18-30 years in good health.

The V and J genes are TRBV7-2 and TRBJ1-1; D gene uncertain. CDR3 length equals 12 residues. V lost 5 bases and J lost 7, with 11 bases in between. Germline V lookup: CDR1 SGHTA, CDR2 FQGNSA. The CDR3 nucleotides are TGTGCCAGCAGCCGCGCGGTGGGTGAAGCTTTCTTT. Its protein is CASSRAVGEAFF.

Comment on this clonotype: A read error may be the cause here, since a much bigger clone is one base away. The V call is TRBV4-1, the J call TRBJ2-7; 7 bases fit TRBD2. Germline V gene lookup returns CDR1 MGHRA and CDR2 YSYEKL. This CDR3 comprises 20 residues. V lost 1 base and J lost 7; bases outside the gene matches: 25. The CDR3, as DNA: TGCGCCAGCAGCCAAGTAGTCCCAGCGGGGTATTCTCGAGATGACAATGAGCAGTACTTC. Its translation is CASSQVVPAGYSRDDNEQYF.

This chain uses TRBV7-8 with TRBJ2-5, with D tentatively TRBD1 (6 bases). V lost 6 bases and J 11 bases, leaving 16 bases between the germline ends. The CDR3 covers 12 residues. Germline CDR1 SGHVS, CDR2 FQNEAQ. CDR3 DNA sequence: TGTGCCAGCAGAGACAGGATGGGGGAGCAGTACTTC. Its protein is CASRDRMGEQYF.

In its sample, this clonotype was seen a few times. The gene calls are TRBV7-8 and TRBJ1-4; D is uncertain. Germline CDR1 is SGHVS and CDR2 is FQNEAQ. V gave up 2 bases and J gave up 7 bases, with 11 bases separating them. This CDR3 is built from 14 residues. CDR3 amino acids: CASSLMGCCEKLFF. In DNA, the CDR3 is TGTGCCAGCAGCTTAATGGGGTGTTGTGAAAAACTGTTTTTT. The variable domain in full, with the rest retrieved from reference TRBV7-8 and TRBJ1-4, is GAGVSQSPRYKVAKRGQDVALRCDPISGHVSLFWYQQALGQGPEFLTYFQNEAQLDKSGLPSDRFFAERPEGSVSTLKIQRTQQEDSAVYLCASSLMGCCEKLFFGSGTQLSVL.

This clonotype was counted many times. The rearrangement uses TRBV12-3 or TRBV12-4 and TRBJ1-2, with TRBD1 matching over 7 bases. CDR3 size: 12 residues. After removal of 4 bases from V and 7 bases from J, the junction contained 3 bases not matched to a gene. CDR3 loop: CASSSRQGGYTF. The DNA of the CDR3 is TGTGCCAGCAGTTCCCGACAGGGTGGCTACACCTTC.

The rearrangement uses TRBV13 and TRBJ1-2; 8 positions match TRBD1. Germline V gene lookup returns CDR1 PRHDT and CDR2 FYEKMQ (reference sequence). CDR3 length: 16 residues. The trim removed 0 bases at V and 7 bases at J, leaving 10 bases unmatched. The CDR3: CASSLGGTGGLGGYTF. CDR3 bases: TGTGCCAGCAGCTTAGGCGGCACAGGGGGATTAGGTGGCTACACCTTC. Variable domain in full (rest from reference TRBV13 and TRBJ1-2): AAGVIQSPRHLIKEKRETATLKCYPIPRHDTVYWYQQGPGQDPQFLISFYEKMQSDKGSIPDRFSAQQFSDYHSELNMSSLELGDSALYFCASSLGGTGGLGGYTFGSGTRLTVV.

With regard to this clonotype: Given a much more abundant clone one base away, this may be a read error. The chain couples TRBV4-1 to TRBJ2-7; D is ambiguous. The CDR3 runs 15 residues. The germline gives CDR1 MGHRA, CDR2 YSYEKL. Trimming took off 0 bases at V and 7 bases at J, with 16 bases between the two ends. In DNA form, the CDR3 reads TGCGCCAGCAGCCAAGATGGTATGGGGTTCAATGAGCAGTACTTC. This translates into CASSQDGMGFNEQYF.

This chain links TRBV20-1 with TRBJ2-7; 12 positions match TRBD2. The CDR3 has 16 residues. The junction had 13 bases not matched to a gene; V was cut back by 4 bases and J by 6 bases. Germline-derived CDR1 and CDR2 are DFQATT and SNEGSKA (reference sequence). CDR3 nucleotide sequence: TGCAGTGCTACCCCGGGACTAGCGGGCGGAGAGCGCGAGCAGTACTTC. Translation gives CSATPGLAGGEREQYF.

For this clonotype: One end of the junction varies from germline; a read error may be responsible. The gene calls are TRBV6-4 and TRBJ1-2; the D gene is possibly TRBD1 (6 bases). Germline V gene sequence: CDR1 MRHNA, CDR2 SNTAGT. The CDR3 loop spans 15 amino acids. The CDR3 nucleotides are TGTGCCAGCAGTGACTCGACAGGAACTAACGATGGCTACACCTTC. Protein: CASSDSTGTNDGYTF.

This clonotype was detected a few times. The rearrangement joins TRBV20-1 to TRBJ2-3; 8 bases line up with TRBD1. J gave up 1 base and V 0 bases, and 3 bases lay outside the gene matches. From germline, CDR1 is DFQATT and CDR2 SNEGSKA (reference sequence). This CDR3 is built from 15 residues. The CDR3 DNA follows: TGCAGTGCTAGAGATAACAGGGGGGGCACAGATACGCAGTATTTT. The encoded protein is CSARDNRGGTDTQYF.

As for this clonotype: Just one base apart from a much larger clone, this may be a read error. CDR3 bases: TGTGCCAGCAGCATGTACTACAATGAGCAGTTCTTC. Encoded protein: CASSMYYNEQFF. This sequence joins TRBV7-9 and TRBJ2-1, with D hard to call. In germline, CDR1 is SEHNR, CDR2 FQNEAQ (reference sequence). With 5 bases removed from V and 3 bases from J, the gap between germline ends came to 5 bases. The CDR3 runs to 12 residues. Drawing the rest from reference TRBV7-9 and TRBJ2-1, the complete variable domain is DTGVSQNPRHKITKRGQNVTFRCDPISEHNRLYWYRQTLGQGPEFLTYFQNEAQLEKSRLLSDRFSAERPKGSFSTLEIQRTEQGDSAMYLCASSMYYNEQFFGPGTRLTVL.

The rearrangement uses TRBV2 and TRBJ2-2, with D maybe TRBD1 (7 bases). Trimming took off 0 bases at V and 6 bases at J, with 14 bases between the two ends. Germline V gives CDR1 SNHLY, CDR2 FYNNEI. The CDR3 runs 16 residues. The CDR3 DNA is TGTGCCAGCAGTGAAGCTCCCCTCAGGGGGGCCGGGGAGCTGTTTTTT. Translation gives CASSEAPLRGAGELFF.

V usage is TRBV29-1 and J usage is TRBJ2-3; TRBD1 matches at 10 bases. The CDR3 spans 14 residues. J lost 6 bases, V lost 6 bases, and 9 bases had no gene match. Germline V CDR1 and CDR2: SQVTM, ANQGSEA. CDR3 amino acids: CSVSGGQGIDTQYF. In DNA form, the CDR3 reads TGCAGCGTCAGTGGGGGACAGGGGATTGATACGCAGTATTTT.

This clonotype was detected only a few times. The rearrangement links TRBV27 to TRBJ1-5; unclear D gene. V was shortened by 4 bases and J by 0 bases, with 13 bases between the two germline ends. Germline V CDR1 and CDR2: MNHEY, SMNVEV (reference sequence). The CDR3 spans 16 residues. Here the CDR3 DNA reads TGTGCCAGCAGTTCTGAGGCATTGTATAGCAATCAGCCCCAGCATTTT. It codes for CASSSEALYSNQPQHF.

This clonotype has just a few counts. This sequence joins TRBV7-2 and TRBJ1-4, with 10 bases that match TRBD1. The CDR3 runs to 16 residues. Trimming cost V 3 bases and J 6 bases; bases outside gene matches: 7. Germline-derived CDR1 and CDR2 are SGHTA and FQGNSA. The CDR3 coding sequence is TGTGCCAGCAGCTTGACATCGGGACAGGGGCATGAAAAACTGTTTTTT. Its translation: CASSLTSGQGHEKLFF.

There are a few counts of this clonotype. The chain couples TRBV20-1 to TRBJ1-2; D is uncertain. Germline V lookup: CDR1 DFQATT, CDR2 SNEGSKA (reference sequence). This CDR3 region has 13 residues. Deletions cut 6 bases from V and 1 base from J, with 12 bases between. Here the CDR3 DNA reads TGCAGTGCCCTCACCGGGTTTAACTATGGCTACACCTTC. Translation: CSALTGFNYGYTF.

The J gene is TRBJ1-4, the V gene TRBV21-1; TRBD1, as called in the table, went unchecked against the DNA. TRBV21-1 counts as a pseudogene. The CDR3 consists of 20 residues. CDR3 amino acids: CASSPRRVGDRDPTNEKLFF. The CDR3 DNA reads as TGTGCCAGCAGCCCTCGAAGGGTGGGGGACAGGGATCCAACTAATGAAAAACTGTTTTTT.

V is TRBV5-1 and J is TRBJ2-3; D is perhaps TRBD1 or TRBD2 (5 bases each). V shed 0 bases and J shed 11 bases, with 19 bases lying between them. Germline lookup yields CDR1 SGHRS and CDR2 YFSETQ. The CDR3 covers 15 residues. The CDR3 protein is CASSLASLGDVGQYF. DNA for the CDR3: TGCGCCAGCAGCTTGGCCTCGTTAGGGGACGTAGGGCAGTATTTT.

The chain joins TRBV13 to TRBJ2-7, with 8 bases fitting TRBD1. V lost 5 bases, J lost 9 bases, and 9 bases stayed unmatched. Germline lookup yields CDR1 PRHDT and CDR2 FYEKMQ (reference sequence). The CDR3 has 13 amino acids. CDR3 sequence: CASSPTGDKVQYF. The CDR3 bases are TGTGCCAGCAGCCCGACAGGGGATAAAGTGCAGTACTTC.

The rearrangement uses TRBV9 and TRBJ1-1, with a tentative D call TRBD1 (5 bases). The CDR3 runs to 16 residues. CDR1 and CDR2 (germline): SGDLS, YYNGEE. Trimming took 1 base from V and 5 from J, leaving 18 bases between them. The CDR3 nucleotides are TGTGCCAGCAGCGTACTTTTGGGGGGGGAAGGAACTGAAGCTTTCTTT. Protein: CASSVLLGGEGTEAFF. Full variable domain (outside the CDR3, taken from reference TRBV9 and TRBJ1-1): DSGVTQTPKHLITATGQRVTLRCSPRSGDLSVYWYQQSLDQGLQFLIQYYNGEERAKGNILERFSAQQFPDLHSELNLSSLELGDSALYFCASSVLLGGEGTEAFFGQGTRLTVV.

Comment on this clonotype: One end of the junction varies from germline; a read error may be responsible. The V call is TRBV30, the J call TRBJ1-2; D unclear. The germline gives CDR1 GTSNPN, CDR2 SVGIG (reference sequence). The CDR3 has 15 residues. CDR3 DNA: TGTGCCTGGACCCCGTCCCTTCTAGCTAACTATGACTACACCTTC. Residues: CAWTPSLLANYDYTF.

This clonotype was seen a single time. The V call is TRBV6-5, the J call TRBJ2-1; D is undetermined. The CDR3 sequence is 13 residues long. Germline loops: CDR1 MNHEY, CDR2 SVGAGI. Between the trimmed V and J ends, which lost 2 bases and 7 bases, there was a span of 9 bases. The CDR3 DNA reads as TGTGCCAGCAGTTACGGACCCGCTAATGAGCAGTTCTTC. Translating it yields CASSYGPANEQFF.

The gene calls are TRBV5-1 and TRBJ1-6; 8 bases match TRBD1. Trimming cost V 4 bases and J 8 bases; bases outside gene matches: 14. Germline V gene data show CDR1 as SGHRS and CDR2 as YFSETQ. This CDR3 has 17 amino acids. The CDR3 loop reads CASSRVTGQAEYSPLHF. For the CDR3, the DNA is TGCGCCAGCAGCCGTGTTACGGGACAGGCTGAATATTCACCCCTCCACTTT.

This chain uses TRBV7-2 with TRBJ2-2, with D tentatively TRBD1 (6 bases). Germline V CDR1 and CDR2: SGHTA, FQGNSA. The germline V and J ends were trimmed by 4 bases and 2 bases, with 17 bases remaining between them. The CDR3 loop spans 17 amino acids. Here the CDR3 reads CASSSTPGTQNTGELFF. The CDR3 region has the DNA TGTGCCAGCAGCTCGACCCCCGGGACACAAAACACCGGGGAGCTGTTTTTT. Full variable domain (rest looked up from reference TRBV7-2 and TRBJ2-2): GAGVSQSPSNKVTEKGKDVELRCDPISGHTALYWYRQSLGQGLEFLIYFQGNSAPDKSGLPSDRFSAERTGGSVSTLTIQRTQQEDSAVYLCASSSTPGTQNTGELFFGEGSRLTVL.

J is TRBJ2-6 and V is TRBV28; no firm D call. Trimming removed 9 bases at V and 0 bases at J, with 6 bases between. Germline assignment: CDR1 MDHEN and CDR2 SYDVKM. The CDR3 contains 13 residues. The CDR3 sequence is CASEDSGANVLTF. The CDR3 DNA reads as TGTGCCAGTGAAGACTCTGGGGCCAACGTCCTGACTTTC. The full variable domain, in which reference TRBV28 and TRBJ2-6 provide the parts outside the CDR3, is DVKVTQSSRYLVKRTGEKVFLECVQDMDHENMFWYRQDPGLGLRLIYFSYDVKMKEKGDIPEGYSVSREKKERFSLILESASTNQTSMYLCASEDSGANVLTFGAGSRLTVL.

In this sample, this clonotype turned up a few times. This chain links TRBV29-1 with TRBJ2-1; the match to TRBD1 covers 7 bases. The CDR3 covers 14 residues. The ends lost 7 bases at V and 7 bases at J; junction bases unmatched: 13. Germline CDR1 SQVTM, CDR2 ANQGSEA. The DNA for the CDR3 is TGCAGCGCCACGGACGACAGGGATAGAAATGAGCAGTTCTTC. Protein sequence: CSATDDRDRNEQFF.

This clonotype turned up a few times. This rearrangement joins TRBV6-2 or TRBV6-3 to TRBJ1-6; D is undetermined. This CDR3 region has 13 residues. V was pared by 7 bases and J by 6 bases, with 10 bases between. The V gene's germline CDR1 is MNHEY and CDR2 SVGEGT. CDR3 protein: CASIHSPNSPLHF. Here the CDR3 DNA reads TGTGCCAGCATCCACAGCCCTAATTCACCCCTCCACTTT.

The chain joins TRBV2 to TRBJ1-1, with a possible D match to TRBD1 (5 bases). Germline V gene data show CDR1 as SNHLY and CDR2 as FYNNEI. The CDR3 contains 11 residues. Trimming stripped 6 bases from V and 9 bases from J, with 11 bases between. CDR3 nucleotides: TGTGCCAGCAGGGGTAGGGGTAAAGCTTTCTTT. Residues: CASRGRGKAFF.

The CDR3 DNA reads TGTGCCAGCAGTTCCCTCGTTTCTGCAACTAATGAAAAACTGTTTTTT. Its translation is CASSSLVSATNEKLFF. The chain is built from TRBV28 and TRBJ1-4; D is unclear. Per germline, CDR1 MDHEN and CDR2 SYDVKM. Trimming took 4 bases from V and 0 from J, leaving 12 bases between them. The CDR3 is 16 amino acids.

The chain is built from TRBV20-1 and TRBJ2-7; D is unclear. V was cut by 1 base and J by 7 bases, with 17 bases left in between. The CDR3 runs to 14 residues. CDR1 and CDR2 from the germline V gene are DFQATT and SNEGSKA (reference sequence). The DNA for the CDR3 is TGCAGTGCTAGAGTAGTAAATAGGCTCCATGAGCAGTACTTC. It translates to CSARVVNRLHEQYF.